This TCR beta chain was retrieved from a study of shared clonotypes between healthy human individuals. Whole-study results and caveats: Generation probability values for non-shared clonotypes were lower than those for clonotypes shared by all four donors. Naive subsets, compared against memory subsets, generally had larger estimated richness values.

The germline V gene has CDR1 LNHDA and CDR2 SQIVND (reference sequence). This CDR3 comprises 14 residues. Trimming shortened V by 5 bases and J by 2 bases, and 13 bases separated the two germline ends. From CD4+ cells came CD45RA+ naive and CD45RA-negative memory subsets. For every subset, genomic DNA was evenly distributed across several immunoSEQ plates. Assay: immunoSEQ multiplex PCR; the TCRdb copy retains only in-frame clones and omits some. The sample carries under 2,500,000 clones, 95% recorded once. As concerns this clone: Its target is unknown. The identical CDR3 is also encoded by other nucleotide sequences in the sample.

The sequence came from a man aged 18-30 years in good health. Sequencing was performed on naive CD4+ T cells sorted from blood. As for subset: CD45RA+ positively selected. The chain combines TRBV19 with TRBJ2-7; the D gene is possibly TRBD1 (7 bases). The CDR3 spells CASSLQGGPYEQYF. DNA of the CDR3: TGTGCCAGTAGTTTGCAGGGGGGTCCCTACGAGCAGTACTTC.